The source of this TCR beta chain is a study of T cell repertoires in cytomegalovirus infection. Study information: Indicated by public TCR beta signatures were CMV infection and matching HLA type. Study conclusions and caveats: Summed public TCR beta family frequency identified CMV carriers bearing the relevant HLA.

Trimming took off 4 bases at V and 8 bases at J, with 15 bases between the two ends. The CDR3 sequence is 14 residues long. Germline lookup yields CDR1 MNHEY and CDR2 SVGAGI. TCRdb itself ran the reads through MiXCR, one entry per CDR3 protein. Here the sample spans 200,000 to 300,000 distinct CDR3 sequences, roughly an eighth being singletons. There are many counts of this clonotype. As yet, its antigen is unknown. This chain links TRBV6-5 with TRBJ2-1; D may correspond to TRBD1 or TRBD2 (5 bases each). This clonotype was obtained from a human donor in good health (CMV status not recorded). Some clones in this sample may be carry-over from other donors' samples. The sequenced sample was PBMCs. CDR3 nucleotide sequence: TGTGCCAGCAGTTCCGGGGCGCGGCGCGATGAGCAGTTCTTC. This sequence encodes CASSSGARRDEQFF.